The rows below give T cell receptor beta chains drawn from one sample of a study of OX40 agonist ivuxolimab in advanced cancers. Clones were read by immunoSEQ multiplex PCR, and TCRdb kept only the in-frame ones, dropping some. In the table there are fewer than 85,000 clones, about four fifths of which are singletons. The starting material was CD4+ or CD8+ T cells sorted from blood, obtained in a trial of the OX40 agonist ivuxolimab. Receptors originate from an adult with an advanced solid tumor such as melanoma, head and neck, liver or kidney cancer. Each CDR3 is given with its conserved first and last residue. Each record gives: CDR3 length, D gene, V gene, CDR3 protein. D genes are given only for firm matches.

length: 14
D: TRBD1
V: TRBV2
CDR3: CASTPGQGTYEQYF

length: 14
D: -
V: TRBV19
CDR3: CASSVTEIDREAFF

length: 14
D: TRBD1
V: TRBV27
CDR3: CASSSQGAGGKLFF

length: 18
D: -
V: TRBV10-3
CDR3: CATDGAKSSSSSTDTQYF

length: 15
D: -
V: TRBV5-1
CDR3: CASSTGEGPNEKLFF

length: 15
D: -
V: TRBV5-1
CDR3: CASSPIFGGGEKLFF

length: 18
D: TRBD1
V: TRBV27
CDR3: CASSLSGWGGQGHQPQHF

length: 15
D: -
V: TRBV7-9
CDR3: CASSLPILDSETQYF

length: 16
D: -
V: TRBV10-3
CDR3: CAISESWGKTKNIQYF

length: 16
D: TRBD2
V: TRBV15
CDR3: CATSRGTSGGWNEQFF

length: 12
D: -
V: TRBV30
CDR3: CAWSVRPGLQFF

length: 17
D: -
V: TRBV6-1
CDR3: CASSEWAGGGEGTEAFF

length: 15
D: -
V: TRBV5-1
CDR3: CASSPGPLENNEQFF

length: 17
D: TRBD1
V: TRBV30
CDR3: CAWMDLGQGSNTGELFF

length: 16
D: -
V: TRBV6-1
CDR3: CASSEAPGRGVTEAFF

length: 15
D: -
V: TRBV6-5
CDR3: CASKTRGRGWTEAFF

length: 14
D: -
V: TRBV28
CDR3: CASTTIQGTDTQYF

length: 16
D: TRBD1
V: TRBV2
CDR3: CASSERSGGADTEAFF

length: 15
D: -
V: TRBV28
CDR3: CASSSYGPSTDTQYF

length: 18
D: TRBD2
V: TRBV7-9
CDR3: CASSLGTSSYSTLYEQYF

length: 15
D: TRBD2
V: TRBV5-1
CDR3: CASSLGTSKGETQYF

length: 13
D: TRBD1
V: TRBV19
CDR3: CASSTGQGGEQYF

length: 17
D: -
V: TRBV28
CDR3: CASSLDRWGVDNTEAFF

length: 16
D: TRBD2
V: TRBV28
CDR3: CASTSPGLAGPDTQYF